A single sample gave rise to the 14 T cell receptor beta chains below, sequenced in a study of post-analysis software for immune sequencing data. Points from the study as a whole: The five TRBV segments detected at higher frequency in patients than in controls included TRBV5-6, TRBV5-1 and TRBV20-1.

What these receptors recognize is not known. Researchers reported that TCR beta cDNA libraries carried unique molecular identifiers. TCRdb re-derived calls from the PCR reads in MiXCR, one entry per CDR3 protein. The table shows approximately 400,000 distinct CDR3 sequences, with roughly 35% occurring only once. Sequencing was performed on blood. Receptors were obtained from a girl aged 10 to 17 with multiple sclerosis.

The rearrangement uses TRBV6-2 or TRBV6-3 and TRBJ2-5; D is undetermined. Germline V gene data show CDR1 as MNHEY and CDR2 as SVGEGT. The CDR3 sequence is 13 residues long. V lost 6 bases, J lost 0 bases, and 8 bases lay in between. This CDR3 reads CASRQPYQETQYF. The CDR3 DNA reads as TGTGCCAGCAGACAGCCGTACCAAGAGACCCAGTACTTC.

The chain is built from TRBV7-9 and TRBJ1-5, with 7 bases fitting TRBD1. Germline trimming cut 1 base from V and 0 bases from J; bases unmatched to any gene: 6. The CDR3 is 17 amino acids. Germline assignment: CDR1 SEHNR and CDR2 FQNEAQ (reference sequence). The chain's CDR3 is CASSLGLGGDSNQPQHF. The DNA of the CDR3 is TGTGCCAGCAGCTTAGGGTTAGGGGGCGATAGCAATCAGCCCCAGCATTTT.

This clonotype appeared a few times. V gene TRBV5-6 combines with J gene TRBJ2-4; a possible D gene is TRBD1 (5 bases). The germline CDR1 and CDR2 sequences are SGHDT and YYEEEE. This CDR3 spans 16 amino acids. V was cut by 1 base and J by 2 bases, with 13 bases left in between. DNA for the CDR3: TGTGCCAGCAGCTTGTTAGGGGATGCAACCAAAAACATTCAGTACTTC. Translation: CASSLLGDATKNIQYF. The full variable domain, completed using reference TRBV5-6 and TRBJ2-4, is DAGVTQSPTHLIKTRGQQVTLRCSPKSGHDTVSWYQQALGQGPQFIFQYYEEEERQRGNFPDRFSGHQFPNYSSELNVNALLLGDSALYLCASSLLGDATKNIQYFGAGTRLSVL.

The V call is TRBV12-3 or TRBV12-4, the J call TRBJ1-5, with D hard to call. The V and J ends lost 2 bases and 0 bases respectively, with 8 bases between them. This CDR3 region has 15 residues. DNA for the CDR3: TGTGCCAGCAGTTTACAGCTGACTAGCAATCAGCCCCAGCATTTT. This sequence encodes CASSLQLTSNQPQHF.

There are a few counts of this clonotype. This chain links TRBV11-1 with TRBJ1-2; D not resolved. CDR1 is SGHAT and CDR2 is FQDESV in the germline V gene (reference sequence). The CDR3 length is 13 residues. Trimming removed 5 bases from V and 7 bases from J, with 14 bases in between. Here the CDR3 DNA reads TGTGCCAGCAGCCTGCAAGGCCTGCGTGGCTACACCTTC. Its translation: CASSLQGLRGYTF.

In its sample, this clonotype was seen a few times. The chain joins TRBV6-1 to TRBJ2-7, with 9 nucleotides matching TRBD1. Germline CDR1 and CDR2: MNHNS and SASEGT. The CDR3 loop spans 15 amino acids. The ends lost 4 bases at V and 3 bases at J; junction bases unmatched: 7. For the CDR3, the DNA is TGTGCCAGCAGTGGAACACCGGGACAGGGCTACGAGCAGTACTTC. This encodes CASSGTPGQGYEQYF.

This chain connects TRBV7-4 to TRBJ1-2; D uncertain. The CDR3 consists of 16 residues. The germline V and J ends were trimmed by 1 base and 2 bases, with 14 bases remaining between them. The germline V gene has CDR1 SGHVT and CDR2 SQSDAQ. The CDR3 DNA reads TGTGCCAGCAGCTTAGGGGCCCGCCCTTGGAACTATGGCTACACCTTC. It encodes CASSLGARPWNYGYTF.

This clonotype was picked up a small number of times. V and J are TRBV27 and TRBJ2-4; 7 nucleotides match TRBD1. CDR3 length: 14 residues. Germline CDR1 MNHEY, CDR2 SMNVEV (reference sequence). V shed 2 bases and J 4 bases; nucleotides not matched to a gene: 2. CDR3 nucleotides: TGTGCCAGCAGTTTAGGCAGGGGGAAAAACATTCAGTACTTC. Translated, it gives CASSLGRGKNIQYF.

This clonotype has a handful of counts. V and J are TRBV24-1 and TRBJ2-6; tentatively, D is TRBD1 (5 bases). From germline, CDR1 is KGHDR and CDR2 SFDVKD. This CDR3 has 17 amino acids. Between the trimmed V and J ends, which lost 4 bases and 0 bases, there was a span of 12 bases. The CDR3 sequence: CATSEPTGTSGANVLTF. The CDR3 DNA sequence: TGTGCCACCAGTGAACCTACAGGTACCTCTGGGGCCAACGTCCTGACTTTC.

This clonotype came up a few times. V usage is TRBV11-2 and J usage is TRBJ2-1; D not certain. V was clipped by 2 bases and J by 8 bases, with 7 bases between them. From germline, CDR1 is SGHAT and CDR2 FQNNGV. The CDR3 consists of 12 residues. Written as DNA, the CDR3 is TGTGCCAGCAGCTTAAATAGGTATGAGCAGTTCTTC. Protein product: CASSLNRYEQFF.

This clonotype showed up just a few times. This chain links TRBV3-1 with TRBJ2-3; no clear D gene. Germline values: CDR1 LGHDT, CDR2 YNNKEL (reference sequence). Trimming cost V 0 bases and J 6 bases, with 7 bases left between them. The CDR3 sequence is 13 residues long. CDR3 amino acids: CASSQDLGDTQYF. The CDR3, as DNA: TGTGCCAGCAGCCAAGATTTGGGGGATACGCAGTATTTT.

V is TRBV29-1 and J is TRBJ2-4; the match to TRBD1 covers 8 bases. The DNA end favors TRBJ2-7, so the J call may be wrong. Germline CDR1 SQVTM, CDR2 ANQGSEA. The CDR3 extends over 13 amino acids. This chain's CDR3 is CSVVGQVSYEQYF. The CDR3 DNA reads as TGCAGCGTGGTGGGACAGGTCTCCTACGAGCAGTACTTC.

V gene TRBV7-2 combines with J gene TRBJ2-2; 7 bases are shared with TRBD1. The CDR3 is made up of 16 amino acids. The V gene end was trimmed by 5 bases and the J gene end by 10 bases; junction bases not matched to a gene: 16. CDR1 SGHTA and CDR2 FQGNSA come from the germline V gene. As DNA, the CDR3 is TGTGCCAGCAGCCGCCGGTCGGGCAGGGGGAAGTTGGAGCTGTTTTTT. It translates to CASSRRSGRGKLELFF.

The chain has TRBV16 and TRBJ1-6; 8 bases fit TRBD1. The CDR3 runs 15 residues. V shed 0 bases and J 7 bases; nucleotides not matched to a gene: 2. The germline V gene has CDR1 KGHSY and CDR2 FQNENV. CDR3 DNA sequence: TGTGCCAGCAGCCAATCTAGGACAGGGAATTCACCCCTCCACTTT. It yields the protein CASSQSRTGNSPLHF. Based on the CDR3 plus reference TRBV16 and TRBJ1-6, the full variable domain is GEEVAQTPKHLVRGEGQKAKLYCAPIKGHSYVFWYQQVLKNEFKFLISFQNENVFDETGMPKERFSAKCLPNSPCSLEIQATKLEDSAVYFCASSQSRTGNSPLHFGNGTRLTVT.